What follows are 22 T cell receptor beta chains derived from one specimen sequenced in a study of blood T cell repertoires in COVID-19. Sequencing used immunoSEQ multiplex PCR; TCRdb keeps in-frame clones, though not all of them. Among about 250,000 clones listed, around 85% were seen once. Specimen: peripheral blood. These receptor sequences come from an older woman with active or convalescent COVID-19.

This CDR3 is CASARRQEGTEAFF. The CDR3 DNA is TGTGCCAGCGCAAGGAGGCAGGAAGGAACTGAAGCTTTCTTT. The chain carries TRBV27 and TRBJ1-1; D unclear. Deletions cut 8 bases from V and 5 bases from J, with 18 bases between. This CDR3 has 14 amino acids. Germline CDR1 MNHEY, CDR2 SMNVEV (reference sequence).

This chain connects TRBV2 to TRBJ1-5; 7 bases are a match to TRBD1. Germline CDR1 and CDR2: SNHLY and FYNNEI. CDR3 length equals 15 residues. V lost 5 bases, J lost 3 bases, and 7 bases stayed unmatched. The CDR3, as DNA: TGTGCCAGCAGTTGGGCCGGGACAGCCAATCAGCCCCAGCATTTT. Translating it yields CASSWAGTANQPQHF. Supplemented by reference TRBV2 and TRBJ1-5, the full variable domain reads EPEVTQTPSHQVTQMGQEVILRCVPISNHLYFYWYRQILGQKVEFLVSFYNNEISEKSEIFDDQFSVERPDGSNFTLKIRSTKLEDSAMYFCASSWAGTANQPQHFGDGTRLSIL.

The CDR3 sequence: CASSRENTEAFF. In DNA form, the CDR3 reads TGTGCCAGCAGCCGAGAGAACACTGAAGCTTTCTTT. This chain links TRBV7-9 with TRBJ1-1; no firm D call. Germline loops: CDR1 SEHNR, CDR2 FQNEAQ (reference sequence). This CDR3 is 12 amino acids long. Trimming took 5 bases from V and 1 from J, leaving 5 bases between them.

This clone was picked up a small number of times. V gene TRBV10-2 combines with J gene TRBJ1-1; 8 bases line up with TRBD1. The CDR3 sequence is 17 residues long. Unmatched junction bases numbered 21, after V lost 9 bases and J lost 6 bases. The germline V gene has CDR1 WSHSY and CDR2 SAAADI. CDR3 protein: CASSLWGQVNYGPEAFF. CDR3 DNA sequence: TGCGCCAGTTCCCTTTGGGGACAGGTTAACTATGGCCCTGAAGCTTTCTTT.

This CDR3 reads CASSLGGTGSLEGYTF. Written as DNA, the CDR3 is TGTGCCAGCAGTTTAGGTGGGACAGGGAGCCTTGAAGGCTACACCTTC. This chain links TRBV27 with TRBJ1-2; the match to TRBD1 covers 9 bases. In germline, CDR1 is MNHEY, CDR2 SMNVEV (reference sequence). The trim removed 2 bases at V and 8 bases at J, leaving 12 bases unmatched. This CDR3 has 16 amino acids.

This rearrangement joins TRBV11-3 to TRBJ2-7, with TRBD2 identical over 8 bases. The CDR3 is 20 amino acids. Germline V gives CDR1 SGHNT, CDR2 YENEEA. The junction had 18 bases not matched to a gene; V was cut back by 0 bases and J by 2 bases. In DNA, the CDR3 is TGTGCCAGCAGCTTAGATGGGTATAGGACTAGCTACAAAGGGACCTACGAGCAGTACTTC. Translation: CASSLDGYRTSYKGTYEQYF.

The chain carries TRBV27 and TRBJ1-1; a possible D gene is TRBD1 (6 bases). The CDR3 runs to 16 residues. V dropped 4 bases and J dropped 1 base, with 16 bases sitting between them. CDR1 is MNHEY and CDR2 is SMNVEV in the germline V gene (reference sequence). CDR3 DNA: TGTGCCAGCAGTTATCTTGGGGGGGGCGAGAACACTGAAGCTTTCTTT. Protein: CASSYLGGGENTEAFF.

This clone was detected many times. CDR3 DNA sequence: TGTGCCAGCAGTTTATGGCAAAATGAGCAGTTCTTC. Translated, it gives CASSLWQNEQFF. The V call is TRBV12-3 or TRBV12-4, the J call TRBJ2-1; D gene unclear. CDR3 length: 12 amino acids. V lost 2 bases and J lost 7, with 6 bases in between.

This chain joins TRBV4-2 and TRBJ2-3; 8 bases fit TRBD1. CDR3 size: 15 residues. Germline values: CDR1 LGHNA, CDR2 YNFKEQ. The V segment lost 3 bases and the J segment 4 bases; nucleotides outside the gene matches: 6. This chain's CDR3 is CASSQWDRSSDTQYF. The CDR3 bases are TGTGCCAGCAGCCAGTGGGACAGGAGCTCAGATACGCAGTATTTT.

This clone appeared a single time. V and J are TRBV15 and TRBJ2-5; D may be TRBD2 (6 bases). This CDR3 comprises 15 residues. The V gene's germline CDR1 is LNHNV and CDR2 YYDKDF (reference sequence). V was clipped by 0 bases and J by 2 bases, with 10 bases between them. CDR3 sequence: CATSRDMGGQETQYF. The CDR3 nucleotides are TGTGCCACCAGCAGAGATATGGGGGGACAAGAGACCCAGTACTTC.

This clone was seen only once. The CDR3 protein is CASSPWDRGLDEQFF. CDR3 in DNA: TGTGCCAGCTCACCCTGGGACAGGGGGCTTGATGAGCAGTTCTTC. The chain employs TRBV18 and TRBJ2-1; TRBD1 agrees at 12 bases. There are 15 residues in the CDR3. Germline lookup yields CDR1 KGHSH and CDR2 LQKENI. Trimming took 3 bases from V and 8 from J; bases not matched to a gene: 5.

The chain couples TRBV7-2 to TRBJ1-1, with 9 positions matching TRBD1. Per germline, CDR1 SGHTA and CDR2 FQGNSA. Trimming at V came to 5 bases and at J to 5 bases, leaving 12 bases not matched to a gene. The CDR3 covers 16 residues. CDR3 sequence reads: CASSPGQGRIVTEAFF. CDR3 bases: TGTGCCAGCAGCCCGGGACAGGGAAGGATAGTGACTGAAGCTTTCTTT.

This clone came up a few times. The chain is built from TRBV18 and TRBJ2-7; 8 nucleotides line up with TRBD2. The junction had 8 bases not matched to a gene; V was cut back by 4 bases and J by 6 bases. The length of the CDR3 is 14 residues. Per germline, CDR1 KGHSH and CDR2 LQKENI. CDR3 sequence: CASSRERERGEQYF. In DNA, the CDR3 is TGTGCCAGCTCACGGGAGCGGGAGAGAGGCGAGCAGTACTTC. Variable domain in full (rest from reference TRBV18 and TRBJ2-7): NAGVMQNPRHLVRRRGQEARLRCSPMKGHSHVYWYRQLPEEGLKFMVYLQKENIIDESGMPKERFSAEFPKEGPSILRIQQVVRGDSAAYFCASSRERERGEQYFGPGTRLTVT.

The chain couples TRBV7-9 to TRBJ2-7; maybe TRBD1 (5 bases). The germline V gene has CDR1 SEHNR and CDR2 FQNEAQ (reference sequence). CDR3 length: 14 residues. V was trimmed by 5 bases and J by 0 bases, leaving 11 bases between them. The CDR3 here is CASSNPDSSYEQYV. The CDR3 nucleotides are TGTGCCAGCAGCAATCCTGACAGCTCCTACGAGCAGTACGTC.

The rearrangement joins TRBV5-1 to TRBJ2-5; D is perhaps TRBD2 (6 bases). V was pared by 4 bases and J by 3 bases, with 13 bases between. The CDR3 runs to 14 residues. The germline V gene has CDR1 SGHRS and CDR2 YFSETQ. DNA of the CDR3: TGCGCCAGCAGCCCGCCGGGGGTGGAAGAGACCCAGTACTTC. Translation gives CASSPPGVEETQYF.

The chain carries TRBV27 and TRBJ1-6; D remains unclear. Trimming left V 6 bases short and J 7 bases short, with 16 bases between. CDR1 is MNHEY, CDR2 SMNVEV, per germline (reference sequence). There are 15 residues in the CDR3. CDR3: CASSQPPQRNSPLHF. The CDR3, as DNA: TGTGCCAGCAGCCAACCCCCGCAGCGGAATTCACCCCTCCACTTT.

In its sample, this clone was seen a few times. The chain combines TRBV5-4 with TRBJ2-5; the match to TRBD2 covers 7 bases. The germline CDR1 and CDR2 sequences are SGHNT and YYREEE (reference sequence). J lost 3 bases, V lost 0 bases, and 2 bases had no gene match. CDR3 size: 14 residues. CDR3 nucleotides: TGTGCCAGCAGCTTGGAGGCGGGGGAAGAGACCCAGTACTTC. Translated: CASSLEAGEETQYF.

The chain couples TRBV12-3 or TRBV12-4 to TRBJ1-2, with D possibly matching TRBD1 (5 bases). The CDR3 runs 13 residues. The V and J ends lost 1 base and 7 bases respectively, with 10 bases between them. In DNA, the CDR3 is TGTGCCAGCAGTTTAGGGCAGGGTCGTGGCTACACCTTC. As protein: CASSLGQGRGYTF.

The chain joins TRBV14 to TRBJ2-5; 8 nucleotides align to TRBD2. From germline, CDR1 is SGHDN and CDR2 FVKESK. The CDR3 has 15 residues. After removal of 3 bases from V and 2 bases from J, the junction contained 5 bases not matched to a gene. DNA for the CDR3: TGTGCCAGCAGCCATGAGAGCGGGGGACAAGAGACCCAGTACTTC. It encodes CASSHESGGQETQYF. The full variable domain, completed using reference TRBV14 and TRBJ2-5, is EAGVTQFPSHSVIEKGQTVTLRCDPISGHDNLYWYRRVMGKEIKFLLHFVKESKQDESGMPNNRFLAERTGGTYSTLKVQPAELEDSGVYFCASSHESGGQETQYFGPGTRLLVL.

This clone was found once. The V call is TRBV4-1, the J call TRBJ2-7, with D perhaps TRBD1 (5 bases). Per the germline V gene, CDR1 is MGHRA and CDR2 is YSYEKL. V gave up 3 bases and J gave up 11 bases, with 14 bases separating them. The CDR3 totals 12 residues. CDR3 region: CASSQNRQCKYV. CDR3 in DNA: TGCGCCAGCAGCCAGAATAGACAGTGTAAGTACGTC.

This clone was found once. The chain joins TRBV11-3 to TRBJ1-1, with D maybe TRBD1 (5 bases). V gave up 5 bases and J gave up 4 bases, with 17 bases separating them. The CDR3 runs 15 residues. Germline V gene sequence: CDR1 SGHNT, CDR2 YENEEA. The CDR3 protein is CASSPSPGGVTEAFF. CDR3 in DNA: TGTGCCAGCAGCCCCTCTCCGGGGGGGGTCACTGAAGCTTTCTTT.

V is TRBV11-2 and J is TRBJ1-6; maybe TRBD1 (6 bases). The germline CDR1 and CDR2 sequences are SGHAT and FQNNGV. Trimming pared 2 bases from V and 5 bases from J, leaving 13 bases between. CDR3 length equals 16 residues. The CDR3 loop reads CASSLLQGQNNSPLHF. Here the CDR3 DNA reads TGTGCCAGCAGCTTACTTCAGGGACAAAATAATTCACCCCTCCACTTT. The entire variable domain, with the rest obtained from reference TRBV11-2 and TRBJ1-6, is as follows: EAGVAQSPRYKIIEKRQSVAFWCNPISGHATLYWYQQILGQGPKLLIQFQNNGVVDDSQLPKDRFSAERLKGVDSTLKIQPAKLEDSAVYLCASSLLQGQNNSPLHFGNGTRLTVT.